This record concerns one T cell receptor beta chain sequence. The sample belongs to a study of blood T cell repertoires in COVID-19. Study-level background: Sources were T cells, B-cell-depleted T cells, or PBMCs; the material itself was cDNA or gDNA.

The CDR3 consists of 14 residues. V dropped 0 bases and J dropped 7; count of bases not matched to a gene: 2. The germline CDR1 and CDR2 sequences are SGDLS and YYNGEE. Profiled with immunoSEQ multiplex PCR; TCRdb holds only in-frame clones, not every one. This sample carries hundreds of thousands of clones, about 82% of them seen once, and the ten largest clones take 7.2%. Sequenced sample: peripheral blood. The TCR comes from a human donor in a cohort sampled during active COVID-19. The chain carries TRBV9 and TRBJ1-5; 9 nucleotides line up with TRBD1. The CDR3 here is CASSVEDRGQPQHF. CDR3 coding DNA: TGTGCCAGCAGCGTAGAGGACAGGGGCCAGCCCCAGCATTTT.